Sequencing of this T cell receptor beta chain was carried out in a study of spatial heterogeneity in lung cancer. The CDR3 contains 15 residues. The V segment lost 5 bases and the J segment 0 bases; nucleotides outside the gene matches: 5. Germline V gives CDR1 SGDLS, CDR2 YYNGEE. Each CDR3 protein gets one entry after TCRdb re-called the 5' RACE reads with MiXCR. The sample consists of around 10,000 distinct CDR3 sequences, more than 9.5% of them appearing once. Time point reported: sample taken at primary tumor resection. Findings and limits, study-wide: Expanded alpha and beta TCR counts within tumors tracked tumor mutation counts.

Points on this clonotype: What it recognizes is unknown.

The TCR was taken from a male donor with early-stage non-small cell lung cancer. This material consisted of lung tumor tissue, taken at surgery. The rearrangement joins TRBV9 to TRBJ2-3, with 8 positions matching TRBD2. CDR3 in DNA: TGTGCCAGCAGTCGGACTAGCCGTAGCACAGATACGCAGTATTTT. Translating it yields CASSRTSRSTDTQYF.